In this sample, the clone carrying this T cell receptor beta chain turned up a few times. Antigen: not known. The data belong to a study of T cells in Graves' hyperthyroidism and ophthalmopathy. Study-wide results and caveats: Classification by a 13 V-J model distinguished ophthalmopathy from stable hyperthyroidism.

There are 13 residues in the CDR3. The germline V gene has CDR1 MDHEN and CDR2 SYDVKM. The V and J ends lost 5 bases and 10 bases respectively, with 12 bases between them. It was RNA transcripts that yielded the amplified TCR beta CDR3 regions. With the HTBI primer set, the TCR CDR3 went through a first round of RT-PCR. TCRdb processed the multiplex PCR reads anew with MiXCR; each CDR3 protein has one entry. The sample lists some 500,000 distinct CDR3 sequences; 15% to 20% were seen once. The study left out patients who had uncontrolled infection, other autoimmune disease, pregnancy or lactation. Diagnoses used clinical symptoms, serum thyroxine and TRAb, thyroid ultrasound and orbital computed tomography. The authors took PBMCs from 10 ml fresh peripheral blood.

Source material: blood. The chain is built from TRBV28 and TRBJ1-6, with D possibly being TRBD1 (6 bases). This TCR derives from a woman in her twenties or thirties with Graves' ophthalmopathy. For the CDR3, the DNA is TGTGCCAGCAGTGAGACAGGCGGGTCACCCCTCCACTTT. Translated, it gives CASSETGGSPLHF.